The T cell receptor (beta chain) under discussion was sequenced for a study of blood T cell repertoires in COVID-19. Study-wide background: Donors in the United States, Italy and Spain gave samples during acute or convalescent COVID-19. The analysed material was cDNA or gDNA that came from T cells, B-cell-depleted T cells, or PBMCs.

Trimming cost V 3 bases and J 4 bases; bases outside gene matches: 10. The CDR3 sequence is 16 residues long. Germline-derived CDR1 and CDR2 are MNHNS and SASEGT. This clone appeared once. In the original analysis: Scientists estimated how many nucleated cells there were by amplifying reference gene primers. The assay was immunoSEQ multiplex PCR, and TCRdb's table has in-frame clones only and misses some. D and trimming come from the DNA, and the V and J calls and clone size come from that table. The sample consists of under 200,000 clones, 83% of them appearing once. V gene TRBV6-1 combines with J gene TRBJ1-2; TRBD1 matches 8 bases. The receptor's source is a woman aged 80 or older with acute or convalescent COVID-19. The sequencing input was peripheral blood. CDR3 loop: CASSDPPGQAAYGYTF. DNA for the CDR3: TGTGCCAGCAGTGATCCCCCGGGACAGGCTGCCTATGGCTACACCTTC.